A selection of T cell receptor beta chains follows, all from one sample in a study of T cell responses to AZD1222 COVID-19 vaccine. Some clones are missing from TCRdb's copy, which holds only in-frame ones; the method was immunoSEQ multiplex PCR. The sample lists about 100,000 clones, more than 80% occurring once. The source was peripheral blood, collected on day 0 of AZD1222 vaccination. These receptors all come from an adult in good health. Both conserved end residues are part of each CDR3. Fields, in order: V gene, clone size, J gene, D gene, CDR3 DNA, CDR3 protein. D genes are given only for firm matches. Some rows have no size entry. The others give once, few or many, or a class for an expanded clone.

v_call: TRBV11-2; clone_size: .; j_call: TRBJ1-4; d_call: .; cdr3_nt: TGTGCCAGCAGCTTAGTATCCGGGTTGTTTAATGAAAAACTGTTTTTT; cdr3_aa: CASSLVSGLFNEKLFF
v_call: TRBV6-2/TRBV6-3; clone_size: .; j_call: TRBJ2-3; d_call: .; cdr3_nt: TGTGCCAGCAGCAACGGGGGCAGCACAGATACGCAGTATTTT; cdr3_aa: CASSNGGSTDTQYF
v_call: TRBV5-1; clone_size: .; j_call: TRBJ2-3; d_call: .; cdr3_nt: TGCGCCAGCAGCTTACCTTTATCGGAGACAGATACGCAGTATTTT; cdr3_aa: CASSLPLSETDTQYF
v_call: TRBV5-5; clone_size: .; j_call: TRBJ2-7; d_call: .; cdr3_nt: TGTGCCAGCAGCTGGGGGCCGTACGAGCAGTACTTC; cdr3_aa: CASSWGPYEQYF
v_call: TRBV18; clone_size: .; j_call: TRBJ2-4; d_call: .; cdr3_nt: TGTGCCAGCTCACCGCCCAGACTCAAAAACATTCAGTACTTC; cdr3_aa: CASSPPRLKNIQYF
v_call: TRBV7-2; clone_size: .; j_call: TRBJ1-6; d_call: .; cdr3_nt: TGTGCCAGCAGCTCGTCCGGACCCATCCGCTCCACCCTCCACTTT; cdr3_aa: CASSSSGPIRSTLHF
v_call: TRBV6-5; clone_size: .; j_call: TRBJ2-5; d_call: TRBD1; cdr3_nt: TGTGCCAGCATAAACCGGGACAGGGGGGTGGAGACCCAGTACTTC; cdr3_aa: CASINRDRGVETQYF
v_call: TRBV7-3; clone_size: .; j_call: TRBJ1-1; d_call: .; cdr3_nt: TGTGCCAGCAGCTTGGAGAGGAACACTGAAGCTTTCTTT; cdr3_aa: CASSLERNTEAFF
v_call: TRBV5-4; clone_size: .; j_call: TRBJ2-7; d_call: TRBD2; cdr3_nt: TGTGCCAGCGGTACTAGCGGGACGCCTTCCTACGAGCAGTACTTC; cdr3_aa: CASGTSGTPSYEQYF
v_call: TRBV7-2; clone_size: .; j_call: TRBJ2-1; d_call: .; cdr3_nt: TGTGCCAGCAGCTTAGGGCCCCCACGTAACAATGAGCAGTTCTTC; cdr3_aa: CASSLGPPRNNEQFF
v_call: TRBV6-4; clone_size: .; j_call: TRBJ2-3; d_call: TRBD2; cdr3_nt: TGTGCCAGCAGTGTAGACGGGAGGGCGGATACGCAGTATTTT; cdr3_aa: CASSVDGRADTQYF
v_call: TRBV25-1; clone_size: few; j_call: TRBJ2-7; d_call: TRBD2; cdr3_nt: TGTGCCAGCAGTGAAGGGGGGACTAGCGGGATATACGAGCAGTACTTC; cdr3_aa: CASSEGGTSGIYEQYF
v_call: TRBV19; clone_size: few; j_call: TRBJ1-5; d_call: TRBD1; cdr3_nt: TGTGCCAGTAGTAATAACTTTGGAACAGGGGACGGTCATCAGCCCCAGCATTTT; cdr3_aa: CASSNNFGTGDGHQPQHF
v_call: TRBV19; clone_size: .; j_call: TRBJ2-7; d_call: .; cdr3_nt: TGTGCCAGTAGTATAGAGGTTGGGGGAGGATACTACGAGCAGTACTTC; cdr3_aa: CASSIEVGGGYYEQYF
v_call: TRBV12-3/TRBV12-4; clone_size: .; j_call: TRBJ2-1; d_call: .; cdr3_nt: TGTGCCAGCAGTCCCCCGGACAATGAGCAGTTCTTC; cdr3_aa: CASSPPDNEQFF
v_call: TRBV19; clone_size: .; j_call: TRBJ2-7; d_call: .; cdr3_nt: TGTGCCAGTAGTATGGGACGGTCCGCCTCCTACGAGCAGTACTTC; cdr3_aa: CASSMGRSASYEQYF
v_call: TRBV6-5; clone_size: .; j_call: TRBJ1-5; d_call: .; cdr3_nt: TGTGCCAGCAGGGTGGGGCACAGTAGCAATCAGCCCCAGCATTTT; cdr3_aa: CASRVGHSSNQPQHF
v_call: TRBV11-3; clone_size: once; j_call: TRBJ2-6; d_call: .; cdr3_nt: TGTGCCAGCAGCTTAGGTATGGCCAGCTCTACTTCTGGGGCCAACGTCCTGACTTTC; cdr3_aa: CASSLGMASSTSGANVLTF
v_call: TRBV23-1; clone_size: once; j_call: TRBJ1-5; d_call: TRBD1; cdr3_nt: TGCGCCCTCGGGACAGAATATAGCAATCAGCCCCAGCATTTT; cdr3_aa: CALGTEYSNQPQHF
v_call: TRBV24-1; clone_size: .; j_call: TRBJ2-1; d_call: TRBD2; cdr3_nt: TGTGCCACCAGTGACCCTGGGACTAACTCCTACAATGAGCAGTTCTTC; cdr3_aa: CATSDPGTNSYNEQFF
v_call: TRBV7-2; clone_size: .; j_call: TRBJ2-2; d_call: .; cdr3_nt: TGTGCCAGCAGCTTTGCAGGGTCGGCCGGGGAGCTGTTTTTT; cdr3_aa: CASSFAGSAGELFF
v_call: TRBV7-5; clone_size: once; j_call: TRBJ2-5; d_call: .; cdr3_nt: TGTGCCAGGACACCCGGGACGAGAGGGGAGACCCAGTACTTC; cdr3_aa: CARTPGTRGETQYF
v_call: TRBV7-9; clone_size: .; j_call: TRBJ1-2; d_call: .; cdr3_nt: TGTGCCAGCAGGTTAGGCCCCGACAGTAGCTATGGCTACACCTTC; cdr3_aa: CASRLGPDSSYGYTF
v_call: TRBV4-3; clone_size: .; j_call: TRBJ1-5; d_call: TRBD1; cdr3_nt: TGCGCCAGCAGCAGGGACAGGGAAGTGAGGTATCAGCCCCAGCATTTT; cdr3_aa: CASSRDREVRYQPQHF
v_call: TRBV27; clone_size: .; j_call: TRBJ1-2; d_call: TRBD1; cdr3_nt: TGTGCCAGCAGTCCCCGGACAGGTTCAAACTATGGCTACACCTTC; cdr3_aa: CASSPRTGSNYGYTF
v_call: TRBV5-4; clone_size: .; j_call: TRBJ1-2; d_call: TRBD1; cdr3_nt: TGTGCCAGCAGCTTGGGAGTGGACAGGGCGTATGGCTACACCTTC; cdr3_aa: CASSLGVDRAYGYTF
v_call: TRBV21-1; clone_size: .; j_call: TRBJ2-7; d_call: .; cdr3_nt: TGTCCAGGTAGAGGGGCCCACGAGCAGTACTTC; cdr3_aa: CPGRGAHEQYF
v_call: TRBV7-2; clone_size: .; j_call: TRBJ1-2; d_call: .; cdr3_nt: TGTGCCAGCAGCGTAGACGGAGGCAAAAGCTATGGCTACACCTTC; cdr3_aa: CASSVDGGKSYGYTF
v_call: TRBV6-2/TRBV6-3; clone_size: .; j_call: TRBJ1-5; d_call: .; cdr3_nt: TGTGCCAGCAGTTACCGGAACCGGGACACCCATTTT; cdr3_aa: CASSYRNRDTHF
v_call: TRBV24-1; clone_size: .; j_call: TRBJ2-3; d_call: .; cdr3_nt: TGTGCCACCAGTGACCCCAGCACAGATACGCAGTATTTT; cdr3_aa: CATSDPSTDTQYF
v_call: TRBV14; clone_size: once; j_call: TRBJ2-7; d_call: TRBD1; cdr3_nt: TGTGCCAGCAGCGACTACAGGGGCTACGAGCAGTACTTC; cdr3_aa: CASSDYRGYEQYF
v_call: TRBV7-9; clone_size: .; j_call: TRBJ2-1; d_call: .; cdr3_nt: TGTGCCAGCCTCCAGTACAATGAGCAGTTCTTC; cdr3_aa: CASLQYNEQFF
v_call: TRBV11-3; clone_size: .; j_call: TRBJ2-7; d_call: TRBD1; cdr3_nt: TGTGCCAGCAGCCCAGGACAGGGGTTATACGAGCAGTACTTC; cdr3_aa: CASSPGQGLYEQYF
v_call: TRBV7-2; clone_size: .; j_call: TRBJ2-7; d_call: .; cdr3_nt: TGTGCCAGCAGCTTAGAACAAACAAAGACCTACGAGCAGTACTTC; cdr3_aa: CASSLEQTKTYEQYF
v_call: TRBV27; clone_size: .; j_call: TRBJ1-5; d_call: TRBD1; cdr3_nt: TGTGCCAGCAGACTACAGGGAGGGGGCTTGCAGCCCCAGCATTTT; cdr3_aa: CASRLQGGGLQPQHF
v_call: TRBV6-5; clone_size: .; j_call: TRBJ2-7; d_call: TRBD1; cdr3_nt: TGTGCCAGCAGTACAGGGGGCATGAACCCCTACGAGCAGTACTTC; cdr3_aa: CASSTGGMNPYEQYF
v_call: TRBV6-4; clone_size: .; j_call: TRBJ1-2; d_call: TRBD1; cdr3_nt: TGTGCCAGCAGTGTCCGGACAGGGGATAACTATGGCTACACCTTC; cdr3_aa: CASSVRTGDNYGYTF
v_call: TRBV19; clone_size: .; j_call: TRBJ2-1; d_call: .; cdr3_nt: TGTGCCAGTAGTACCCAGGGGCAGACTACCTACAATGAGCAGTTCTTC; cdr3_aa: CASSTQGQTTYNEQFF
v_call: TRBV7-9; clone_size: .; j_call: TRBJ1-2; d_call: TRBD1; cdr3_nt: TGTGCCAGCAGCCCCGGGACAGGGGGCTTCTATGGCTACACCTTC; cdr3_aa: CASSPGTGGFYGYTF
v_call: TRBV24-1; clone_size: .; j_call: TRBJ2-4; d_call: .; cdr3_nt: TGTGCCACCAGTGATCCGTCCGTTGGGATTCAGTACTTC; cdr3_aa: CATSDPSVGIQYF
v_call: TRBV30; clone_size: .; j_call: TRBJ2-1; d_call: .; cdr3_nt: TGTGCCTGGTCGGGGAGTTACAATGAGCAGTTCTTC; cdr3_aa: CAWSGSYNEQFF
v_call: TRBV4-3; clone_size: .; j_call: TRBJ2-5; d_call: TRBD2; cdr3_nt: TGCGCCAGCAGCCAAGTACTAGCGGGACAAGAGACCCAGTACTTC; cdr3_aa: CASSQVLAGQETQYF
v_call: TRBV28; clone_size: once; j_call: TRBJ2-1; d_call: TRBD2; cdr3_nt: TGTGCCAGCAGCCAACCCACTAGCGGGAGTAATTTAGGTGAGCAGTTCTTC; cdr3_aa: CASSQPTSGSNLGEQFF
v_call: TRBV5-8; clone_size: few; j_call: TRBJ2-7; d_call: .; cdr3_nt: TGTGCCAGCAGCCCCTGGGACTACGAGCAGTACTTC; cdr3_aa: CASSPWDYEQYF
v_call: TRBV19; clone_size: .; j_call: TRBJ2-7; d_call: .; cdr3_nt: TGTGCCAGTAGTATTCGAGGACAGCCGGCCGAGCAGTACTTC; cdr3_aa: CASSIRGQPAEQYF
v_call: TRBV5-1; clone_size: .; j_call: TRBJ2-1; d_call: TRBD2; cdr3_nt: TGCGCCAGCAGCTCACTAGCGGGAGCTGCCAATGAGCAGTTCTTC; cdr3_aa: CASSSLAGAANEQFF
v_call: TRBV18; clone_size: once; j_call: TRBJ2-7; d_call: .; cdr3_nt: TGTGCCAGCTCATCGGGGTCAGGCGAGCAGTACTTC; cdr3_aa: CASSSGSGEQYF
v_call: TRBV27; clone_size: .; j_call: TRBJ2-7; d_call: .; cdr3_nt: TGTGCCAGCATGGGGGGACCCGGGACAGTTGGCTACGAGCAGTACTTC; cdr3_aa: CASMGGPGTVGYEQYF
v_call: TRBV7-3; clone_size: .; j_call: TRBJ2-5; d_call: TRBD2; cdr3_nt: TGTGCCAGCAGCTTAATGGCGGGAGGAGGGGAGACCCAGTACTTC; cdr3_aa: CASSLMAGGGETQYF
v_call: TRBV11-1; clone_size: .; j_call: TRBJ2-1; d_call: .; cdr3_nt: TGTGCCAGCAGCCCCAAACCGAGCTCCTACAATGAGCAGTTCTTC; cdr3_aa: CASSPKPSSYNEQFF
v_call: TRBV29-1; clone_size: .; j_call: TRBJ2-1; d_call: .; cdr3_nt: TGCAGCGTTGAAGACCCAGAATACAATGAGCAGTTCTTC; cdr3_aa: CSVEDPEYNEQFF
v_call: TRBV6-5; clone_size: .; j_call: TRBJ1-1; d_call: .; cdr3_nt: TGTGCCAGCAGGGCCGGGGGGGCGCGCGACACTGAAGCTTTCTTT; cdr3_aa: CASRAGGARDTEAFF
v_call: TRBV7-6; clone_size: .; j_call: TRBJ1-5; d_call: TRBD1; cdr3_nt: TGTGCCAGCAGCTCTGGACAGGGGGTAAATCAGCCCCAGCATTTT; cdr3_aa: CASSSGQGVNQPQHF
v_call: TRBV7-2; clone_size: .; j_call: TRBJ1-2; d_call: TRBD1; cdr3_nt: TGTGCCAGCAGCTCGATGACAGGGGGCCTAGGCTACACCTTC; cdr3_aa: CASSSMTGGLGYTF
v_call: TRBV12-3/TRBV12-4; clone_size: .; j_call: TRBJ1-5; d_call: .; cdr3_nt: TGTGCCAGCAGCCCCCAGTATCAGCCCCAGCATTTT; cdr3_aa: CASSPQYQPQHF
v_call: TRBV15; clone_size: once; j_call: TRBJ1-2; d_call: TRBD1; cdr3_nt: TGTGCCACCAGCAGAGGACAGGGTAACTATGGCTACACCTTC; cdr3_aa: CATSRGQGNYGYTF
v_call: TRBV7-3; clone_size: .; j_call: TRBJ2-1; d_call: TRBD1; cdr3_nt: TGTGCCAGCAGCTTAAGCGGGACAGGGCGAAGTGAGCAGTTCTTC; cdr3_aa: CASSLSGTGRSEQFF
v_call: TRBV4-2; clone_size: .; j_call: TRBJ1-3; d_call: TRBD1; cdr3_nt: TGTGCCAGCAGCCCTACGGGACAGAGCTCTGGAAACACCATATATTTT; cdr3_aa: CASSPTGQSSGNTIYF
v_call: TRBV2; clone_size: .; j_call: TRBJ2-3; d_call: TRBD2; cdr3_nt: TGTGCCAGCAGGGCTAGCGGGAGGGCCGGCTTGGATACGCAGTATTTT; cdr3_aa: CASRASGRAGLDTQYF